One and the same sample provided the 5 T cell receptor beta chains below, sequenced in a study of blood T cell repertoires in COVID-19. Measured with immunoSEQ multiplex PCR; TCRdb has only the in-frame clones, and not every one. The sample lists 140,000 to 150,000 clones; roughly 81% were seen once. The sample taken for sequencing was peripheral blood. Receptors were obtained from a human donor with acute or convalescent COVID-19. The donor label of this sample is uncertain.

The chain has TRBV9 and TRBJ2-3, with 9 bases fitting TRBD2. With V trimmed by 4 bases and J by 3 bases, 6 bases remained unmatched. Germline V CDR1 and CDR2: SGDLS, YYNGEE. The CDR3 sequence is 15 residues long. In nucleotides, the CDR3 is TGTGCCAGCAGCTCCCAGCGGGGGGAGACAGATACGCAGTATTTT. This codes for CASSSQRGETDTQYF.

The rearrangement joins TRBV7-3 to TRBJ2-2, with D unresolved. V was shortened by 4 bases and J by 0 bases, with 12 bases between the two germline ends. The V gene's germline CDR1 is SGHTA and CDR2 FQGTGA. CDR3 size: 16 residues. The CDR3 spells CASSSILRANTGELFF. The CDR3 bases are TGTGCCAGCAGCTCAATTTTAAGAGCGAACACCGGGGAGCTGTTTTTT.

The chain uses TRBV12-3 or TRBV12-4 and TRBJ1-4; D is possibly TRBD1 (5 bases). Trimming left V 2 bases short and J 16 bases short, with 14 bases between. This CDR3 has 12 residues. CDR3 coding DNA: TGTGCCAGCAGTTTAACGACCGGGGGGAAGTTTTTT. Its protein is CASSLTTGGKFF.

The V and J genes are TRBV18 and TRBJ2-1; a possible D gene is TRBD1 (5 bases). V was clipped by 4 bases and J by 7 bases, with 11 bases between them. The V gene's germline CDR1 is KGHSH and CDR2 LQKENI. CDR3 length: 13 amino acids. The CDR3 region has the DNA TGTGCCAGCTCACAGGGGTTGGAAAATGAGCAGTTCTTC. This sequence encodes CASSQGLENEQFF.

The chain combines TRBV7-2 with TRBJ2-3; the D is unclear. The V gene lost 2 bases and the J gene lost 2 bases, with 5 bases spanning the gap. The CDR3 has 13 residues. Germline lookup yields CDR1 SGHTA and CDR2 FQGNSA. The CDR3: CASSLTYTDTQYF. In DNA, the CDR3 is TGTGCCAGCAGCTTAACCTACACAGATACGCAGTATTTT.